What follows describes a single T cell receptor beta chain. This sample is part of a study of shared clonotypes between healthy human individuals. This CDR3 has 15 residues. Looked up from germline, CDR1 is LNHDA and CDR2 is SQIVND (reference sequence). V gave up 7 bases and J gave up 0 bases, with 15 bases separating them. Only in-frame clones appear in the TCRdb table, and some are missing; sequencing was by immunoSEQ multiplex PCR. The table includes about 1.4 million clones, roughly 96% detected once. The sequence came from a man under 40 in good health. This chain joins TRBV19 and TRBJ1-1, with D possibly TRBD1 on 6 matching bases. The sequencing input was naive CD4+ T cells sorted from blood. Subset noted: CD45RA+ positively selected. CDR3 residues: CASNSVGHLNTEAFF. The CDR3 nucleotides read TGTGCCAGTAATTCGGTGGGACATTTGAACACTGAAGCTTTCTTT.